This T cell receptor beta chain is drawn from a study of HIV-infected children after antiretroviral therapy interruption. Background on the study: Recorded EBV and CMV exposure existed for most children.

Regarding treatment: PENTA 11 planned treatment interruption arm or continuous ART arm. The CDR3 covers 13 residues. The ends were cut back, 5 bases at V and 5 bases at J, with 12 bases in the middle. The germline gives CDR1 SGHTA, CDR2 FQGNSA. As to this clonotype: The target antigen is unknown.

A 3' RACE protocol on RNA, with unique molecular identifiers, produced the TCR library. MiXCR, applied by TCRdb to the 3' RACE reads, yields one record per CDR3 protein. The sample contains 30,000 to 40,000 distinct CDR3 sequences, around 7% of which appear only once. Study-level findings and limits: Naive CD4+ CDR3 sharing between time points fell after interruption began.

This sample comprised CD45RA+ CD4+ T cells from PBMCs, pooled from several time points, obtained from a donor given antiretroviral therapy, either interrupted or continuous. Subset noted: naive CD4+ CD45RA+ CD45RO- T cells. This receptor was taken from a pool of human donors with HIV. The chain employs TRBV7-2 and TRBJ2-5; D unclear. The CDR3 reads CASSPSRMETQYF. CDR3 DNA: TGTGCCAGCAGCCCCAGCCGGATGGAGACCCAGTACTTC.